Listed below are T cell receptor beta chains from one sample, sequenced in a study of cytomegalovirus exposure and HLA in healthy donors. Profiled with immunoSEQ multiplex PCR; TCRdb holds only in-frame clones, not every one. Altogether over 250,000 clones are present, more than 80% being singletons, with the ten largest covering 4%. The specimen sequenced was PBMCs. Receptor source: a man aged 35 to 55 in good health and CMV-seropositive. Each CDR3 is given with its conserved first and last residue.

CDR3 protein | V gene
CASSPQGNYGYTF | TRBV6-5
CASSLVQGPTYEQYF | TRBV5-1
CASSGQGERGLNTEAFF | TRBV5-6
CASSEGHPYEQYF | TRBV6-1
CASSETGLASSSSYNEQFF | TRBV10-1
CASSQLADYQETQYF | TRBV4-3
CASRAARSGANVLTF | TRBV6-1
CASSFTGGLVNEQYF | TRBV7-2
CASSLAPAGASNEQFF | TRBV7-9
CASSTGGSGNTIYF | TRBV9
CASSLMQGEKKLFF | TRBV28
CSVRAPGRGKGSYEQYF | TRBV29-1
CASSARTGWNTEAFF | TRBV9
CASSLSTGYEQYF | TRBV7-7
CASSFRIAEKLFF | TRBV19
CASSLGTLDSIQPQHF | TRBV28
CATRPGLGTEAFF | TRBV15
CASRPPGGTGNTIYF | TRBV6-6
CASSEPLPGGQYNEQFF | TRBV27
CASSQGYYIYEQYF | TRBV14
CASSLPTNTYNEQFF | TRBV28
CASSGSLAGLDEQYF | TRBV7-3
CASRDSPRTFF | TRBV28
CASSYEREGTEAFF | TRBV6-6
CASSQDHRGSPYNEQFF | TRBV4-1
CASAPPGLNYGYTF | TRBV12-5
CASSKPRGADTQYF | TRBV28
CASSGGPGLAGGRATYNEQFF | TRBV7-6
CASSIGATEAFF | TRBV19
CASSKWDRNSPLHF | TRBV7-9
CASSLSLGASSYNEQFF | TRBV27
CASSLEDRGLYGYTF | TRBV7-9
CASRLTGAGELFF | TRBV7-7
CASSLYPGQLNTEAFF | TRBV28
CASSPLGGQDGYTF | TRBV7-3
CASLRGRDTEAFF | TRBV6-5
CASSVAVRLAKNIQYF | TRBV9
CASSSGQGLPEAFF | TRBV5-1
CASSPTGSYEQYF | TRBV7-9
CASRVAGGGSYEQYF | TRBV27
CASSFGLAGGDAHEQYF | TRBV5-1
CASSLALAGITDTQYF | TRBV5-1
CASSPVRGNEQFF | TRBV5-4
CASSLADRYQYGYTF | TRBV5-4
CASSPFSSTVQYF | TRBV14
CASTRRGRAGELFF | TRBV28